One sample yielded the 26 T cell receptor beta chains listed below, sequenced in a study of metastatic and nonmetastatic thyroid tumors. Every patient underwent thyroid surgery untreated. TCRdb re-analyzed the PCR reads through MiXCR. The table includes around 61,000 clones, roughly 29% detected once. The sequenced material came from blood. Source of these receptors: a female donor with papillary thyroid cancer or a benign thyroid nodule (not recorded which). Some clones in this sample may be carry-over from other donors' samples.

The chain combines TRBV28 with TRBJ2-3, with 12 bases fitting TRBD2. The ends lost 8 bases at V and 4 bases at J; junction bases unmatched: 10. Germline loops: CDR1 MDHEN, CDR2 SYDVKM. The length of the CDR3 is 16 residues. The CDR3 protein is CASVPASGRASDTQYF. As DNA, the CDR3 is TGTGCCAGCGTCCCCGCTAGCGGGAGGGCGTCAGATACGCAGTATTTT.

This rearrangement joins TRBV7-9 to TRBJ1-2, with D possibly TRBD1 on 5 matching bases. V lost 7 bases to trimming and J lost 6 bases, with 12 bases between them. The CDR3 is made up of 12 amino acids. Per the germline V gene, CDR1 is SEHNR and CDR2 is FQNEAQ (reference sequence). CDR3 in amino acids: CASNPPGDGYTF. DNA of the CDR3: TGTGCCAGCAACCCGCCGGGGGATGGCTACACCTTC.

This clone was seen repeatedly, ten times or more. V usage is TRBV2 and J usage is TRBJ2-6, with 12 positions matching TRBD1. The germline CDR1 and CDR2 sequences are SNHLY and FYNNEI. Losses at the gene ends were 10 bases for V and 2 bases for J; bases not matched to a gene: 6. This CDR3 spans 16 amino acids. The CDR3 DNA is TGTGCCACCAACCGGGACAGGGGGCCTGGGGCCAACGTCCTGACTTTC. Its translation is CATNRDRGPGANVLTF.

The chain employs TRBV24-1 and TRBJ2-7, with a tentative D call TRBD2 (7 bases). CDR3 length equals 14 residues. Between the trimmed V and J ends, which lost 6 bases and 3 bases, there was a span of 14 bases. Looked up from germline, CDR1 is KGHDR and CDR2 is SFDVKD. In DNA, the CDR3 is TGTGCCACCAGTAGGGCAGGGGACTACTACGAGCAGTACGTC. Translating gives CATSRAGDYYEQYV.

In DNA, the CDR3 is TGTGCCAGCAGTTTAAAGGTCTACGAGCAGTCGGTC. This encodes CASSLKVYEQSV. V and J are TRBV28 and TRBJ2-7; D is uncertain. The CDR3 is 12 amino acids. Germline V gene sequence: CDR1 MDHEN, CDR2 SYDVKM.

This chain links TRBV20-1 with TRBJ2-5; D is possibly TRBD2 (6 bases). The CDR3 consists of 16 residues. Trimming shortened V by 6 bases and J by 4 bases, and 24 bases separated the two germline ends. Germline CDR1 is DFQATT and CDR2 is SNEGSKA (reference sequence). In DNA form, the CDR3 reads TGCAGTGCAGTAGCCCCATCCCGGGACTCGGGAGAGACCCAGTACTTC. This encodes CSAVAPSRDSGETQYF.

The gene calls are TRBV15 and TRBJ2-1; the D gene is possibly TRBD2 (6 bases). The CDR3 totals 17 residues. The V and J ends lost 3 bases and 0 bases respectively, with 15 bases between them. Germline V gene sequence: CDR1 LNHNV, CDR2 YYDKDF (reference sequence). CDR3 amino acids: CATSRLAVMYSYNEQFF. In DNA form, the CDR3 reads TGTGCCACCAGCAGGTTAGCGGTGATGTACTCCTACAATGAGCAGTTCTTC.

The chain combines TRBV20-1 with TRBJ1-6; 9 positions agree with TRBD1. Germline trimming cut 3 bases from V and 7 bases from J; bases unmatched to any gene: 4. The CDR3 length is 14 residues. From germline, CDR1 is DFQATT and CDR2 SNEGSKA (reference sequence). The CDR3 region is CSASFGTGNSPLHF. The DNA for the CDR3 is TGCAGTGCTAGTTTTGGGACAGGGAATTCACCCCTCCACTTT.

The chain carries TRBV7-2 and TRBJ2-2; no reliable D call. Trimming left V 2 bases short and J 0 bases short, with 7 bases between. CDR1 is SGHTA, CDR2 FQGNSA, per germline. The length of the CDR3 is 15 residues. CDR3 protein: CASSLRGTNTGELFF. CDR3 nucleotide sequence: TGTGCCAGCAGCTTACGCGGAACGAACACCGGGGAGCTGTTTTTT.

This clone is classed as medium-sized (0.01 to 0.1%). V is TRBV6-2 or TRBV6-3 and J is TRBJ2-3, with D perhaps given as TRBD1 or TRBD2 (5 bases each). Germline assignment: CDR1 MNHEY and CDR2 SVGEGT. This CDR3 spans 16 amino acids. V was cut by 5 bases and J by 0 bases, with 15 bases left in between. CDR3 loop: CASSHFGDPSTDTQYF. The CDR3 coding sequence is TGTGCCAGCAGTCACTTCGGGGACCCAAGCACAGATACGCAGTATTTT.

The chain uses TRBV18 and TRBJ1-4; 9 bases align to TRBD1. J was trimmed by 2 bases and V by 6 bases; bases with no gene match: 13. Per germline, CDR1 KGHSH and CDR2 LQKENI. This CDR3 comprises 18 residues. In DNA, the CDR3 is TGTGCCAGCTCGCCCGGACAGGGGCTGACGTCGACTAATGAAAAACTGTTTTTT. It codes for CASSPGQGLTSTNEKLFF.

The rearrangement links TRBV30 to TRBJ1-4; no firm D call. CDR3 length: 13 residues. Germline V gene sequence: CDR1 GTSNPN, CDR2 SVGIG (reference sequence). Trimming left V 3 bases short and J 4 bases short, with 9 bases between. Here the CDR3 reads CAWSWAINEKLFF. The CDR3 nucleotides are TGTGCCTGGAGCTGGGCCATTAATGAAAAACTGTTTTTT.

The chain joins TRBV20-1 to TRBJ2-7; D gene unclear. Germline CDR1 is DFQATT and CDR2 is SNEGSKA (reference sequence). The CDR3 length is 13 residues. The CDR3 loop reads CTASRRSTYEQYF. For the CDR3, the DNA is TGCACCGCCTCCCGACGGTCTACCTACGAGCAGTACTTC.

The V gene is TRBV7-2, the J gene TRBJ1-2, with D possibly being TRBD1 (6 bases). This CDR3 has 13 residues. Germline V CDR1 and CDR2: SGHTA, FQGNSA. V lost 4 bases, J lost 2 bases, and 8 bases lay in between. CDR3 nucleotide sequence: TGTGCCAGCAGCTGGGGGCAGAACTATGGCTACACCTTC. Its protein is CASSWGQNYGYTF.

The gene calls are TRBV6-6 and TRBJ1-2; D ambiguous. The CDR3 runs to 17 residues. CDR1 is MNHNY, CDR2 SVGAGI, per germline (reference sequence). Trimming removed 5 bases at V and 1 base at J, with 20 bases between. CDR3 residues: CASSPRIGESVNYGYTF. The CDR3 DNA is TGTGCCAGCAGTCCCCGGATTGGGGAAAGCGTTAACTATGGCTACACCTTC.

This clone is termed medium-sized. V gene TRBV12-3 or TRBV12-4 combines with J gene TRBJ2-1, with 8 bases fitting TRBD2. Trimming cost V 7 bases and J 7 bases; bases outside gene matches: 9. The CDR3 extends over 14 amino acids. In nucleotides, the CDR3 is TGTGCCAGCACCTCGGGACTAGTCGATAATGAGCAGTTCTTC. This translates into CASTSGLVDNEQFF.

The gene calls are TRBV6-1 and TRBJ2-5; the match to TRBD2 covers 8 bases. The junction had 8 bases not matched to a gene; V was cut back by 9 bases and J by 5 bases. The germline V gene encodes CDR1 MNHNS and CDR2 SASEGT. This CDR3 region has 13 residues. For the CDR3, the DNA is TGTGCCAGTCAAGCGGGAGCGCGGGAGACCCAGTACTTC. It translates to CASQAGARETQYF.

The CDR3 reads CASSRDGTGGNEQFF. DNA for the CDR3: TGCGCCAGCAGCCGAGACGGGACAGGAGGCAATGAGCAGTTCTTC. This chain joins TRBV5-1 and TRBJ2-1; 8 nucleotides match TRBD1. The V gene's germline CDR1 is SGHRS and CDR2 YFSETQ. The CDR3 runs 15 residues. V trimming: 4 bases; J trimming: 6 bases; junction bases outside the gene matches: 9.

J is TRBJ2-1 and V is TRBV5-1; possibly TRBD2 for D (5 bases). The CDR3 has 13 residues. Germline V gives CDR1 SGHRS, CDR2 YFSETQ. The V end lost 0 bases, the J end lost 6 bases, and 7 bases lay between the germline ends. The CDR3 region is CASSLVGGNEQFF. DNA of the CDR3: TGCGCCAGCAGCTTGGTTGGAGGCAATGAGCAGTTCTTC.

The chain has TRBV5-1 and TRBJ1-1; tentatively, D is TRBD1 (5 bases). CDR3 length equals 13 residues. Trimming pared 4 bases from V and 1 base from J, leaving 8 bases between. The germline CDR1 and CDR2 sequences are SGHRS and YFSETQ. CDR3 coding DNA: TGCGCCAGCAGCGCGACAGAGAACACTGAAGCTTTCTTT. This encodes CASSATENTEAFF.

In this sample, this clone turned up a few times. V and J are TRBV5-1 and TRBJ2-2, with 10 bases aligning to TRBD1. The trim removed 0 bases at V and 4 bases at J, leaving 3 bases unmatched. The CDR3 runs 16 residues. Per the germline V gene, CDR1 is SGHRS and CDR2 is YFSETQ. The DNA of the CDR3 is TGCGCCAGCAGCTTGGGACAGGGGGCGCCCACCGGGGAGCTGTTTTTT. Translating it yields CASSLGQGAPTGELFF.

The rearrangement joins TRBV7-6 to TRBJ1-1; unclear D gene. Trimming removed 8 bases at V and 3 bases at J, with 10 bases between. Germline V CDR1 and CDR2: SGHVS, FNYEAQ. The CDR3 is 12 amino acids. CDR3: CASRNSDTEAFF. For the CDR3, the DNA is TGTGCCAGCCGGAACTCGGACACTGAAGCTTTCTTT.

This clone appeared a few times. The rearrangement links TRBV28 to TRBJ1-1, with D possibly TRBD1 on 5 matching bases. This CDR3 spans 13 amino acids. CDR1 and CDR2 from the germline V gene are MDHEN and SYDVKM. V lost 5 bases, J lost 6 bases, and 13 bases lay in between. The CDR3 here is CASSPGRVAEAFF. The CDR3 bases are TGTGCCAGCAGTCCGGGCAGGGTGGCTGAAGCTTTCTTT.

This clone was counted many times. The rearrangement joins TRBV29-1 to TRBJ2-7; 7 nucleotides align to TRBD1. CDR1 SQVTM and CDR2 ANQGSEA come from the germline V gene. The CDR3 has 14 residues. Trimming removed 6 bases from V and 0 bases from J; junction bases left unmatched: 8. As DNA, the CDR3 is TGCAGCGTGTCCCCCGGGACAGTCTCCTACGAGCAGTACTTC. It encodes CSVSPGTVSYEQYF.

This clone turned up a few times. The chain joins TRBV12-3 or TRBV12-4 to TRBJ1-5, with a weak D call TRBD1 (5 bases). Trimming left V 3 bases short and J 5 bases short, with 14 bases between. This CDR3 region has 15 residues. The CDR3 region is CASSFGGGADQPQHF. DNA for the CDR3: TGTGCCAGCAGTTTTGGTGGAGGGGCGGATCAGCCCCAGCATTTT.

This clone showed up just a few times. The V call is TRBV9, the J call TRBJ1-5; D possibly corresponds to TRBD1 (5 bases). The CDR3 runs to 16 residues. CDR1 and CDR2 (germline): SGDLS, YYNGEE. Between the trimmed V and J ends, which lost 7 bases and 1 base, there was a span of 18 bases. The CDR3 here is CASSPGPQVSNQPQHF. CDR3 bases: TGTGCCAGCTCACCGGGACCCCAAGTAAGCAATCAGCCCCAGCATTTT.